The entry below describes one T cell receptor beta chain. Using immunoSEQ multiplex PCR, the repertoire was profiled, and TCRdb retains in-frame clones only, with some absent. The sample holds roughly 1,600,000 clones; approximately 98.5% are singletons and the top ten take approximately 0.38%. CDR3 length: 12 residues. Trimming took off 3 bases at V and 7 bases at J, with 8 bases between the two ends. Germline V lookup: CDR1 SGHRS, CDR2 YFSETQ. This sample was included in a study of shared clonotypes between healthy human individuals. V is TRBV5-1 and J is TRBJ2-1; unclear D gene. Sequencing was performed on naive CD4+ T cells sorted from blood. The subset denotes: CD45RA+ positively selected. This sequence was found in a man under 40 in good health. The CDR3 loop is CASSWATNEQFF. Here the CDR3 DNA reads TGCGCCAGCAGCTGGGCTACTAATGAGCAGTTCTTC.